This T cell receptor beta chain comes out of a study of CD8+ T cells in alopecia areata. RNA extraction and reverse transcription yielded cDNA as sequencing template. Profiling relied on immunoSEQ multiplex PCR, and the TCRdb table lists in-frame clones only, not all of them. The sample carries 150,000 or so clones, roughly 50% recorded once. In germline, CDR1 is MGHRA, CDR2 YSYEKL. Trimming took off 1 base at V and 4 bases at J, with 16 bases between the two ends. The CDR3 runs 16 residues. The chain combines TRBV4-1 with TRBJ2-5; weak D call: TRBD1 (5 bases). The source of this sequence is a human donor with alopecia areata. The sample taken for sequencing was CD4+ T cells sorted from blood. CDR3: CASSQGFGAWGETQYF. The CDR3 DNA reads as TGCGCCAGCAGCCAAGGATTTGGGGCCTGGGGAGAGACCCAGTACTTC.